A selection of T cell receptor beta chains follows, all from one sample in a study of T cell repertoires in cytomegalovirus infection. TCRdb analysed the reads with MiXCR anew, one entry per CDR3 protein. This sample has 750,000 to 950,000 distinct CDR3 sequences, with 25% to 35% found just once. Antigens of these TCRs are unknown. Sequencing was performed on cultured CD8+ T cells from PBMCs, taken from culture after CMV antigen stimulation. The receptors stem from a human donor in good health (CMV status not recorded). Some clones in this sample may be carry-over from other donors' samples. Both conserved end residues are part of each CDR3. D genes are given only for firm matches. Expanded clones get a size class; other rows say once, few or many, or leave the size out.

v_call: TRBV20-1
d_call: NA
j_call: TRBJ1-2
clone_size: NA
cdr3_aa: CSARTGPTLLSYGYTF
cdr3_nt: TGCAGTGCTAGAACGGGGCCGACGCTCCTATCCTATGGCTACACCTTC

v_call: TRBV27
d_call: TRBD2
j_call: TRBJ2-1
clone_size: few
cdr3_aa: CASRTSASSYNEQFF
cdr3_nt: TGTGCCAGCAGAACTAGCGCCAGCTCCTACAATGAGCAGTTCTTC

v_call: TRBV7-9
d_call: NA
j_call: TRBJ2-5
clone_size: NA
cdr3_aa: CASSLTMVARSQETQYF
cdr3_nt: TGTGCCAGCAGCTTAACTATGGTAGCGCGGTCCCAAGAGACCCAGTACTTC

v_call: TRBV28
d_call: NA
j_call: TRBJ1-2
clone_size: NA
cdr3_aa: CASSSLKGGYTF
cdr3_nt: TGTGCCAGCAGTTCCCTCAAGGGCGGCTACACCTTC

v_call: TRBV27
d_call: NA
j_call: TRBJ1-1
clone_size: NA
cdr3_aa: CASSFTTGKYGEAFF
cdr3_nt: TGTGCCAGCAGTTTTACCACAGGGAAGTATGGTGAAGCTTTCTTT

v_call: TRBV7-6
d_call: NA
j_call: TRBJ2-7
clone_size: many
cdr3_aa: CASSPQGPAGEQYF
cdr3_nt: TGTGCCAGCAGCCCCCAGGGACCGGCCGGGGAGCAGTACTTC

v_call: TRBV7-9
d_call: TRBD1
j_call: TRBJ2-7
clone_size: NA
cdr3_aa: CATVGTDSYEQYF
cdr3_nt: TGTGCCACCGTTGGGACAGACTCCTACGAGCAGTACTTC

v_call: TRBV6-2/TRBV6-3
d_call: TRBD2
j_call: TRBJ2-3
clone_size: many
cdr3_aa: CASSLETSGESTDTQYF
cdr3_nt: TGTGCCAGCAGCCTCGAGACTAGCGGGGAAAGCACAGATACGCAGTATTTT

v_call: TRBV10-1
d_call: NA
j_call: TRBJ2-7
clone_size: few
cdr3_aa: CASSGQPSYEQYF
cdr3_nt: TGCGCCAGCAGTGGACAGCCCTCCTACGAGCAGTACTTC

v_call: TRBV4-2
d_call: NA
j_call: TRBJ1-1
clone_size: NA
cdr3_aa: CASSQDRVRYTEAFF
cdr3_nt: TGTGCCAGCAGCCAAGACAGGGTACGATACACTGAAGCTTTCTTT

v_call: TRBV2
d_call: NA
j_call: TRBJ2-1
clone_size: NA
cdr3_aa: CASSRGAHSSYNEQFF
cdr3_nt: TGTGCCAGCAGTCGGGGGGCCCACAGCTCCTACAATGAGCAGTTCTTC

v_call: TRBV7-7
d_call: NA
j_call: TRBJ2-1
clone_size: NA
cdr3_aa: CASSFSHDNEQFF
cdr3_nt: TGTGCTAGCAGCTTCAGTCACGACAATGAGCAGTTCTTC

v_call: TRBV27
d_call: TRBD1
j_call: TRBJ1-1
clone_size: NA
cdr3_aa: CASSFRGGAVEAFF
cdr3_nt: TGTGCCAGCAGTTTTAGAGGGGGCGCGGTTGAAGCTTTCTTT

v_call: TRBV12-3/TRBV12-4
d_call: NA
j_call: TRBJ2-3
clone_size: few
cdr3_aa: CASSFYVGYTDTQYF
cdr3_nt: TGTGCCAGCAGTTTCTATGTAGGTTACACAGATACGCAGTATTTT

v_call: TRBV20-1
d_call: NA
j_call: TRBJ2-3
clone_size: NA
cdr3_aa: CSARPRLTDTQYF
cdr3_nt: TGCAGTGCTAGACCACGACTGACAGATACGCAGTATTTT

v_call: TRBV10-3
d_call: NA
j_call: TRBJ2-2
clone_size: few
cdr3_aa: CAISERGTGELFF
cdr3_nt: TGTGCCATCAGTGAACGGGGAACCGGGGAGCTGTTTTTT